This T cell receptor beta chain was sequenced for a study of T cells in Graves' hyperthyroidism and ophthalmopathy. Study outcomes and limitations: A model using 13 V-J features told ophthalmopathy apart from stable hyperthyroidism. Ophthalmopathy onset followed model prediction by a median approximately seven months.

The TCR beta CDR3 regions underwent amplification using RNA transcripts as the source. When the TCR CDR3 underwent first-round RT-PCR, the HTBI primer set was used. TCRdb analysed the multiplex PCR reads with MiXCR anew, one entry per CDR3 protein. The sample includes around 240,000 distinct CDR3 sequences, about 15% seen only once; the top ten take roughly 15%. Trimming cost V 5 bases and J 6 bases; bases outside gene matches: 12. The CDR3 sequence is 17 residues long. Each 10 ml fresh peripheral blood draw supplied the PBMCs. This clonotype has ten or more counts. What it recognizes is unknown. The source of this sequence is a woman in her forties with Graves' hyperthyroidism that later progressed to Graves' ophthalmopathy. J is TRBJ2-2 and V is TRBV12-3 or TRBV12-4; 10 positions match TRBD2. The sequenced sample consisted of blood. The CDR3, as DNA: TGTGCCAGCAGTGCCCTAGCGGGAGCCCCGGGAGCCGGGGAGCTGTTTTTT. Its translation is CASSALAGAPGAGELFF.